These T cell receptor beta chains were read from a single sample in a study of blood T cell repertoires in COVID-19. Here immunoSEQ multiplex PCR was the method, and the copy in TCRdb shows in-frame clones only, minus some. This table holds about 350,000 clones, around nine tenths found once. Material: peripheral blood. These receptors were taken from a woman aged 55-69 years with COVID-19, enrolled during active disease. CDR3s include the opening cysteine and the closing phenylalanine or tryptophan. The D gene is left open where the match is weak. A row's size may be missing; if present it is once, few, many or a size class.

clone size	V gene	D gene	J gene	CDR3 DNA	CDR3 protein
-	TRBV30	-	TRBJ1-2	TGTGCCTGGACTGGACAGTTTTTCTATGGCTACACCTTC	CAWTGQFFYGYTF
-	TRBV5-1	-	TRBJ1-2	TGCGCCAGCAGCACCCCGGGAGGCCCGACGGGTGGCTACACCTTC	CASSTPGGPTGGYTF
-	TRBV5-1	TRBD1	TRBJ1-5	TGCGCCAGCAGCTTAACAGGGGGTCCCAATCAGCCCCAGCATTTT	CASSLTGGPNQPQHF
-	TRBV14	TRBD1	TRBJ1-1	TGTGCCAGCAGCCATAACACAGGGGTGAGGGTGAACACTGAAGCTTTCTTT	CASSHNTGVRVNTEAFF
-	TRBV6-5	-	TRBJ2-7	TGTGCCAGCAGCTATTCGGGACTCGGTAACTACGAGCAGTATTTC	CASSYSGLGNYEQYF
-	TRBV28	-	TRBJ1-3	TGTGCCAGCAGTAATTCGGGTGTCTTCCACTCTGGAAACACCATATATTTT	CASSNSGVFHSGNTIYF
few	TRBV7-3	-	TRBJ1-4	TGTGCCAGCAGCCCACAACCCAGGGGCACGGGTAGTGAAAAACTGTTTTTT	CASSPQPRGTGSEKLFF
once	TRBV3-1/TRBV3-2	-	TRBJ1-2	TGTGCCAGCAGCCGGGCCAGGGATGGCTACACCTTC	CASSRARDGYTF
-	TRBV19	TRBD1	TRBJ1-6	TGTGCCAGTCGTGTTACCGGGACAGGGAATTCACCCCTCCACTTT	CASRVTGTGNSPLHF
-	TRBV18	TRBD1	TRBJ2-5	TGTGCCAGCTCACCATCAATACAGGGGGAGACCCAGTACTTC	CASSPSIQGETQYF
-	TRBV27	-	TRBJ1-2	TGTGCCAGCAGTCTCTCAGGATTTAACTATGGCTACACCTTC	CASSLSGFNYGYTF
-	TRBV7-3	-	TRBJ2-2	TGTGCCAGCAGCTTAGAGGGGGCCGGGGAGCTGTTTTTT	CASSLEGAGELFF
-	TRBV5-1	TRBD2	TRBJ2-5	TGCGCCAGCAGCCGGGGGGAGGGGACCCAGTACTTC	CASSRGEGTQYF
-	TRBV27	-	TRBJ2-7	TGTGCCAGCAGCGCCGGACGGGAAACCTACGAGCAGTACTTC	CASSAGRETYEQYF
-	TRBV3-1/TRBV3-2	-	TRBJ1-1	TGTGCCAGCAGCCAAGATAGACTATACTCGGGGGCTTTCTTT	CASSQDRLYSGAFF
-	TRBV2	-	TRBJ2-3	TGTGCCAGCAGTTGGGGGAGGGGGGCAGATACGCAGTATTTT	CASSWGRGADTQYF
few	TRBV5-1	TRBD1	TRBJ1-6	TGCGCCAGCAGCTTGGGGGACAGGGGGCGATGGTCTTCACCCCTCCACTTT	CASSLGDRGRWSSPLHF
-	TRBV7-3	-	TRBJ1-6	TGTGCCAGCAGCTTATTTGGGCAGGGGAAGAATTCACCCCTCCACTTT	CASSLFGQGKNSPLHF
once	TRBV6-1	-	TRBJ1-6	TGTGCCAGCAGTGAAAGAGCAGGGGATTCACCCCTCCACTTT	CASSERAGDSPLHF
-	TRBV29-1	TRBD1	TRBJ2-7	TGCAGCGTTGAAAGTAGGACAGGGGGGACCTACGAGCAGTACTTC	CSVESRTGGTYEQYF
-	TRBV10-3	-	TRBJ2-7	TGTGCCACCAGACGGGAAACCAACTACGAGCAGTACTTC	CATRRETNYEQYF
-	TRBV5-1	TRBD1	TRBJ1-4	TGCGCCAGCAGCATACAGGGGGGTAATGAAAAACTGTTTTTT	CASSIQGGNEKLFF
-	TRBV19	-	TRBJ1-2	TGTGCCACAACACAGAACTATGGCTACACCTTC	CATTQNYGYTF
once	TRBV28	-	TRBJ1-3	TGTGCCAGCAGTTTTACGAGCTCTGGAAACACCATATATTTT	CASSFTSSGNTIYF
-	TRBV28	-	TRBJ1-4	TGTGCCAGCAGTTTCTTAAGTCAGTCCTATGAAAAACTGTTTTTT	CASSFLSQSYEKLFF
-	TRBV28	-	TRBJ1-2	TGTGCCAGCAGGGGAACAGGGATTAACTATGGCTACACCTTC	CASRGTGINYGYTF
-	TRBV18	TRBD1	TRBJ1-2	TGTGCCAGCTCACCTGGACAGGGGGCCGATGGCTACACCTTC	CASSPGQGADGYTF
-	TRBV2	TRBD1	TRBJ1-5	TGTGCCAGCAGCGGACAGGGGCTTAGTCAGCCCCAGCATTTT	CASSGQGLSQPQHF
-	TRBV7-9	TRBD1	TRBJ1-4	TGTGCCAGCAGCTTAGGCAGGGGGCGCAGAGAAAAACTGTTTTTT	CASSLGRGRREKLFF
-	TRBV9	-	TRBJ1-1	TGTGCCAGCAGCCCAGTGGGGGCCGACACTGAAGCTTTCTTT	CASSPVGADTEAFF
-	TRBV7-8	TRBD2	TRBJ2-5	TGTGCCAGCAGCTTAGGAGGGGTTAGCGGGGGGGAAGAGACCCAGTACTTC	CASSLGGVSGGEETQYF
-	TRBV10-3	-	TRBJ1-3	TGTGCCATCTCATCTGGAAACACCATATATTTT	CAISSGNTIYF
-	TRBV19	-	TRBJ1-1	TGTGCCAGTACTCCCGACCTGGGCAGTGAAGCTTTCTTT	CASTPDLGSEAFF
-	TRBV28	TRBD1	TRBJ1-1	TGTGCCAGCAGTCCCTTGGTAGGGGGCCGGGAAGCTTTCTTT	CASSPLVGGREAFF
-	TRBV5-1	-	TRBJ2-2	TGCGCCAGCAGCCTCATAGCGAGCCGGGAGCTGTTTTTT	CASSLIASRELFF
-	TRBV6-5	TRBD1	TRBJ1-5	TGTGCCAGCATGGGGCGACAGGGGAGGGGTCAGCCCCAGCATTTT	CASMGRQGRGQPQHF
-	TRBV5-1	-	TRBJ2-3	TGCGCCAGCAGCCCGGGACTTTTTTCCTACGATACGCAGTATTTT	CASSPGLFSYDTQYF
once	TRBV4-1	TRBD1	TRBJ2-1	TGCGCCAGCAGCCGGGGACAGAGGTATGAGCAGTTCTTC	CASSRGQRYEQFF
-	TRBV5-1	-	TRBJ1-4	TGCGCCAGCAGCAGTACGGGGGGTAATGAAAAACTGTTTTTT	CASSSTGGNEKLFF
-	TRBV10-3	TRBD1	TRBJ1-5	TGTGCCATCACAGGGGGCTCTAATCAGCCCCAGCATTTT	CAITGGSNQPQHF
-	TRBV7-8	-	TRBJ1-5	TGTGCCAGCAGCTATAACAGGGGCAATCAGCCCCAGCATTTT	CASSYNRGNQPQHF